The 12 T cell receptor beta chains below all came from one sample that was sequenced in a study of T cell clonality in common variable immunodeficiency. Assay: immunoSEQ multiplex PCR; the TCRdb copy retains only in-frame clones and omits some. This sample comprises about 50,000 clones, none seen once only. The specimen sequenced was peripheral blood mononuclear cells. The receptor set was obtained from a person aged 18 to 69 in good health.

The sample holds many counts of this clone. The read ends 3 residues shy of where the CDR3 ends; the end is completed using the germline J gene. The chain carries TRBV30 and TRBJ2-7, with D maybe TRBD2 (6 bases). The germline CDR1 and CDR2 sequences are GTSNPN and SVGIG (reference sequence). V shed 1 base and J shed 2 bases, with 15 bases lying between them. This CDR3 region has 15 residues. The sequenced part of the CDR3 DNA is TGTGCCTGGAGTGGGGGGGAGCGGGTTACCTACGAG. Its protein is CAWSGGERVTYE. The whole CDR3 sequence reads CAWSGGERVTYEQYF. The full variable domain, its missing parts supplied by reference TRBV30 and TRBJ2-7, is SQTIHQWPATLVQPVGSPLSLECTVEGTSNPNLYWYRQAAGRGLQLLFYSVGIGQISSEVPQNLSASRPQDRQFILSSKKLLLSDSGFYLCAWSGGERVTYEQYFGPGTRLTVT.

The sample holds many counts of this clone. An end of the junction differs from the germline gene, which may be a read error. The CDR3 end is not reached by the read, which stops 3 residues before it; the germline J gene fills it in. The chain employs TRBV7-7 and TRBJ2-5; unclear D gene. The CDR3 spans 16 residues. CDR1 and CDR2 from the germline V gene are SSHAT and FNYEAQ (reference sequence). This chain's CDR3 is CASSLAATGWQETQYF. The covered CDR3 bases are TGTGCTAGCAGCTTAGCTGCTACGGGTTGGCAAGAGACC.

This clone has ten or more counts. Sequencing ends 3 residues short of the CDR3 end; the germline J gene provides the rest. The chain links TRBV7-3 to TRBJ2-2; the D gene could be TRBD1 or TRBD2 (7 bases each). The CDR3 extends over 16 amino acids. V was shortened by 5 bases and J by 2 bases, with 15 bases between the two germline ends. Germline lookup yields CDR1 SGHTA and CDR2 FQGTGA. The CDR3 reads CASSPMGGGNTGELFF. CDR3 DNA, as far as it was read: TGTGCCAGCAGCCCCATGGGAGGGGGCAACACCGGGGAG.

This clone was observed at least ten times. The read falls 3 residues short of the CDR3 end, and the missing part is taken from the germline J gene. The V and J genes are TRBV5-1 and TRBJ1-5; no definite D call. V lost 0 bases, J lost 5 bases, and 6 bases lay in between. Per germline, CDR1 SGHRS and CDR2 YFSETQ. The CDR3 is made up of 13 amino acids. The sequenced part of the CDR3 DNA is TGCGCCAGCAGCTTGGCAACAGATCAGCCC. Translating it yields CASSLATDQP. The full CDR3 protein reads CASSLATDQPQHF.

This clone has ten or more counts. The DNA read from the CDR3 is TGCGCCAGCAGCTTGGCCAAACAGGCCAGAGAATTCAACTATGGC. This translates into CASSLAKQAREFNYG. The entire CDR3 protein reads CASSLAKQAREFNYGYTF. V usage is TRBV5-1 and J usage is TRBJ1-2; perhaps TRBD1 as D (5 bases). The CDR3 is cut off 3 residues early in the read; its end comes from the germline J gene. CDR1 is SGHRS, CDR2 YFSETQ, per germline. Between the trimmed V and J ends, which lost 0 bases and 2 bases, there was a span of 20 bases. The CDR3 extends over 18 amino acids.

There are many counts of this clone. The read gets to within 3 residues of the CDR3 end, and the germline J gene fills in the rest. The chain joins TRBV19 to TRBJ1-2; TRBD1 agrees at 10 bases. The trim removed 4 bases at V and 4 bases at J, leaving 3 bases unmatched. Germline V gene sequence: CDR1 LNHDA, CDR2 SQIVND (reference sequence). This CDR3 comprises 14 residues. CDR3 bases read: TGTGCCAGTAGTAGGGGGACAGGGGTCTATGGC. Protein: CASSRGTGVYG. The complete CDR3 protein is CASSRGTGVYGYTF.

This clone was seen at least ten times. The read halts 3 residues ahead of the CDR3 end, with the missing end drawn from the germline J gene. The J gene is TRBJ2-7, the V gene TRBV2, with 10 positions matching TRBD2. CDR3 size: 14 residues. The V and J ends lost 7 bases and 4 bases, in that order; junction bases with no gene match: 7. Germline values: CDR1 SNHLY, CDR2 FYNNEI. The sequenced part of the CDR3 DNA is TGTGCCAGCACCCAAGGACTAGCGGTTTACGAG. Its protein product is CASTQGLAVYE. The whole CDR3 sequence is CASTQGLAVYEQYF.

A few counts support this clone. The CDR3 goes on 3 residues after the read ends, and that part is filled in from the germline J gene. The J gene is TRBJ1-1, the V gene TRBV7-3; D is perhaps TRBD1 (6 bases). In germline, CDR1 is SGHTA, CDR2 FQGTGA. The V end was cut by 5 bases, the J end by 0 bases, with 13 bases between. The length of the CDR3 is 15 residues. This CDR3 reads CASSQGGALNTEAFF. The sequenced CDR3 bases are TGTGCCAGCAGCCAAGGGGGGGCCTTGAACACTGAA. Filled out from reference TRBV7-3 and TRBJ1-1, the complete variable domain reads GAGVSQTPSNKVTEKGKYVELRCDPISGHTALYWYRQSLGQGPEFLIYFQGTGAADDSGLPNDRFFAVRPEGSVSTLKIQRTERGDSAVYLCASSQGGALNTEAFFGQGTRLTVV.

This clone was counted at least ten times. The read terminates 3 residues before the CDR3 end, so the remaining end is supplied by the germline J gene. The chain has TRBV7-2 and TRBJ2-3; D remains unclear. Germline-derived CDR1 and CDR2 are SGHTA and FQGNSA. The CDR3 has 15 amino acids. Trimming removed 2 bases from V and 2 bases from J, with 11 bases in between. The sequenced part of the CDR3 DNA is TGTGCCAGCAGCTTACAAAGGGTAATCACAGATACG. This encodes CASSLQRVITDT. The complete CDR3 reads CASSLQRVITDTQYF.

This clone was seen repeatedly, ten times or more. The read gets to within 3 residues of the CDR3 end, and the germline J gene fills in the rest. V usage is TRBV5-1 and J usage is TRBJ2-7; possible D gene TRBD2, 6 bases. The CDR3 is 16 amino acids. Per germline, CDR1 SGHRS and CDR2 YFSETQ. V dropped 0 bases and J dropped 6 bases, with 19 bases sitting between them. This CDR3 reads CASSLGLLTLGGEQYF. The CDR3 bases that were read are TGCGCCAGCAGCTTGGGGTTGCTTACCCTCGGGGGCGAG.

Concerning this clone: The DNA ends 3 residues before the CDR3 does, and the rest of the CDR3 is filled in from the germline J gene. The V call is TRBV7-7, the J call TRBJ1-3; 7 bases are a match to TRBD1. V was pared by 0 bases and J by 2 bases, with 1 base of the junction left unmatched. The CDR3 extends over 15 amino acids. Germline V gene lookup returns CDR1 SSHAT and CDR2 FNYEAQ (reference sequence). CDR3 region: CASSLATGPGNTIYF. The part of the CDR3 DNA that was read is TGTGCCAGCAGCTTAGCGACAGGGCCTGGAAACACC.

This clone was found many times. The CDR3 goes on 3 residues after the read ends, and that part is filled in from the germline J gene. The gene calls are TRBV14 and TRBJ2-1, with TRBD2 matching over 9 bases. The CDR3 contains 14 residues. V was clipped by 4 bases and J by 9 bases; unmatched bases: 7. The germline V gene has CDR1 SGHDN and CDR2 FVKESK. The CDR3 spells CASSRGLAGLEQFF. The CDR3 DNA, read in part, is TGTGCCAGCAGCCGGGGGCTAGCGGGGCTTGAG.